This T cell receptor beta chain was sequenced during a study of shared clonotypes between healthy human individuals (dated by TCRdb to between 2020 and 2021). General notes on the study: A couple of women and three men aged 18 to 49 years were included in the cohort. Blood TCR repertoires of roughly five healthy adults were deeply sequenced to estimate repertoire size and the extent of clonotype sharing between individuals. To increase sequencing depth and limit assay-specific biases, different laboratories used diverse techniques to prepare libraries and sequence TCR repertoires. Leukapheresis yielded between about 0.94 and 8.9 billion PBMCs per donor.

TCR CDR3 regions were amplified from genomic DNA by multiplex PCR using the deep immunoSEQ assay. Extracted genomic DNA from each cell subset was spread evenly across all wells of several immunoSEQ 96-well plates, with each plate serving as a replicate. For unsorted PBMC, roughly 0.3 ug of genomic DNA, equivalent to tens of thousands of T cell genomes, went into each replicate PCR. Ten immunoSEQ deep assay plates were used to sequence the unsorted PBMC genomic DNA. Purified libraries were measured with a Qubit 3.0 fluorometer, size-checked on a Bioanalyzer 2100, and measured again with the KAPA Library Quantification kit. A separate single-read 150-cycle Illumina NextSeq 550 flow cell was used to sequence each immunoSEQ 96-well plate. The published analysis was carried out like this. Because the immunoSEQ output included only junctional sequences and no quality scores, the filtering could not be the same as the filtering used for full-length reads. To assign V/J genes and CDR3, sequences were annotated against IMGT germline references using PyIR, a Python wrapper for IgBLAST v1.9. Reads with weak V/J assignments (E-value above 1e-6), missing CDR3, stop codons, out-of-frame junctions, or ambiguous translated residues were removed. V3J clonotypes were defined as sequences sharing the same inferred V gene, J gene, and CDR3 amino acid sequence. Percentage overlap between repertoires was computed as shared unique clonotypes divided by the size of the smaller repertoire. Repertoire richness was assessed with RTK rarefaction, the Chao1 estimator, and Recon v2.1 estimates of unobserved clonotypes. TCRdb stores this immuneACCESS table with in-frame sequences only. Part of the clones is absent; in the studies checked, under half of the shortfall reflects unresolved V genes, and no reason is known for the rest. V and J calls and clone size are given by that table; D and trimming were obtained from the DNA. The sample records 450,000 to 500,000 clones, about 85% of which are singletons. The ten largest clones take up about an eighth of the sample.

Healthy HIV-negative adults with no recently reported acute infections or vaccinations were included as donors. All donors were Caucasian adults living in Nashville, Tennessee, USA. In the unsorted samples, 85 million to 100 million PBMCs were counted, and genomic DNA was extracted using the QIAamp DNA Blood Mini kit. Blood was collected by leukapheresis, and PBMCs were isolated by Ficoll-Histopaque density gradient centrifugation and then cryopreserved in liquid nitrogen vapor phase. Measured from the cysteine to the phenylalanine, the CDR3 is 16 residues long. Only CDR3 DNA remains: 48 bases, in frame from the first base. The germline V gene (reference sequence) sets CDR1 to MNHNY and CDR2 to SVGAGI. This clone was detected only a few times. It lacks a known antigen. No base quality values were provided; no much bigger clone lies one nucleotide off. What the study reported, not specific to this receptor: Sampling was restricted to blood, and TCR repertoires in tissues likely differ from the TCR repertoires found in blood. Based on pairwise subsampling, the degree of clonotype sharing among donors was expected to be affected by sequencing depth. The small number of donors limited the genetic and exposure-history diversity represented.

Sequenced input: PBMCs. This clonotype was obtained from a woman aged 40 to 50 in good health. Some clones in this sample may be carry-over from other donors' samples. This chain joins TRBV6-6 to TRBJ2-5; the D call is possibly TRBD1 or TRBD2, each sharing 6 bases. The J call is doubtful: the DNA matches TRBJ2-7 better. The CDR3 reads CASSKQQGNSGYEQYF. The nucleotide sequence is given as TGTGCCAGCAGTAAACAGCAGGGGAATAGCGGCTACGAGCAGTACTTC.